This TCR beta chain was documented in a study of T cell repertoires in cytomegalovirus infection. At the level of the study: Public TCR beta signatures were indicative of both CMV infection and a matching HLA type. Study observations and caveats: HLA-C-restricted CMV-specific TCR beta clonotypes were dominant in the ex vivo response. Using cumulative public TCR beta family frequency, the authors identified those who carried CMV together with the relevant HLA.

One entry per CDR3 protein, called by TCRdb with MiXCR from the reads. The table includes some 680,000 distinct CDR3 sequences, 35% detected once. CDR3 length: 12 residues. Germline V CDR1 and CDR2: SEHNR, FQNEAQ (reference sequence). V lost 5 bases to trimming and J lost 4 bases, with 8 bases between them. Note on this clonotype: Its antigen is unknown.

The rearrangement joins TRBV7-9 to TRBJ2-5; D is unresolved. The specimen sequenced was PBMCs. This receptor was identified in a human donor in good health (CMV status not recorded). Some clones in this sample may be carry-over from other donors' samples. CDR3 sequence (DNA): TGTGCCAGCAGCCAGTTCCGAGAGACCCAGTACTTC. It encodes CASSQFRETQYF.